This is a list of T cell receptor beta chains from one sample in a study of shared clonotypes between healthy human individuals. Sequenced by immunoSEQ multiplex PCR; TCRdb stores in-frame clones only, minus some. This table holds around 2.5 million clones, over 85% found once. Material for sequencing was naive CD4+ T cells from PBMCs. All receptors derive from a man between 18 and 35 years old in good health. Some clones in this sample may be carry-over from other donors' samples. Each CDR3 is given with its conserved first and last residue. D genes are given only for firm matches. Rows give clone size only sometimes, using once, few, many, or a class for an expanded clone.

D,J,V,size,CDR3,DNA
TRBD1,TRBJ1-1,TRBV28,.,CASSTGADTEAFF,TGTGCCAGCAGCACAGGGGCTGACACTGAAGCTTTCTTT
.,TRBJ2-1,TRBV6-5,.,CASKGTVNSYNEQFF,TGTGCCAGCAAGGGGACGGTCAACTCCTACAATGAGCAGTTCTTC
.,TRBJ2-1,TRBV6-6,.,CASSYYARYPPGEQFF,TGTGCCAGCAGTTATTACGCTCGCTACCCACCCGGTGAGCAGTTCTTC
.,TRBJ2-2,TRBV2,.,CASTRTGELFF,TGTGCCAGCACCCGCACCGGGGAGCTGTTTTTT
TRBD2,TRBJ2-3,TRBV6-6,.,CASSTRGSLTDTQYF,TGTGCCAGCAGCACCCGCGGGAGCCTCACAGATACGCAGTATTTT
.,TRBJ2-7,TRBV6-1,.,CAYSQGPPYEQYF,TGTGCCTACTCGCAGGGGCCCCCCTACGAGCAGTACTTC
.,TRBJ2-6,TRBV2,.,CASLRSSGANVLTF,TGTGCCAGCCTACGTAGCTCTGGGGCCAACGTCCTGACTTTC
TRBD1,TRBJ2-3,TRBV28,.,CASSSTGGSTDTQYF,TGTGCCAGCAGCTCCACAGGGGGCTCCACAGATACGCAGTATTTT
TRBD2,TRBJ2-5,TRBV6-5,.,CASIRNSGSQETQYF,TGTGCCAGCATCAGGAATAGCGGGAGCCAAGAGACCCAGTACTTC
.,TRBJ2-4,TRBV7-2,.,CASSLESGGGGIQYF,TGTGCCAGCAGCTTAGAGTCAGGGGGAGGAGGCATTCAGTACTTC
.,TRBJ1-5,TRBV19,few,CASSTQMDQPQHF,TGTGCCAGTAGTACCCAGATGGATCAGCCCCAGCATTTT
.,TRBJ2-7,TRBV5-6,.,CASSIRTFSWDEQYF,TGTGCCAGCAGCATCCGAACGTTCTCCTGGGACGAGCAGTACTTC
.,TRBJ2-7,TRBV9,.,CASSPMQAGAGEQYF,TGTGCCAGCAGCCCAATGCAGGCGGGTGCGGGGGAGCAGTACTTC
.,TRBJ1-5,TRBV6-6,.,CASSYGSNGGNQPQHF,TGTGCCAGCAGTTACGGGTCCAACGGGGGTAATCAGCCCCAGCATTTT
.,TRBJ2-3,TRBV4-1,.,CASSQYPSSTDTQYF,TGCGCCAGCAGCCAATATCCCTCTAGCACAGATACGCAGTATTTT
.,TRBJ2-3,TRBV2,.,CAGGLRGRTDTQYF,TGTGCCGGCGGCCTGAGAGGACGCACAGATACGCAGTATTTT
TRBD2,TRBJ2-6,TRBV7-2,.,CASSLERGSSGANVLTF,TGTGCCAGCAGCTTAGAACGCGGGAGTTCTGGGGCCAACGTCCTGACTTTC
.,TRBJ1-5,TRBV28,.,CASTPQPFSNQPQHF,TGTGCCAGCACCCCTCAGCCGTTTAGCAATCAGCCCCAGCATTTT
.,TRBJ2-7,TRBV5-1,.,CASSLQQGGEQYF,TGCGCCAGCAGCCTGCAACAGGGAGGCGAGCAGTACTTC
TRBD2,TRBJ2-5,TRBV27,.,CASSITAGGRYQETQYF,TGTGCCAGCAGTATCACGGCGGGAGGGCGTTACCAAGAGACCCAGTACTTC
.,TRBJ1-4,TRBV7-9,.,CASSLGRLHPRDEKLFF,TGTGCCAGCAGCTTAGGGAGGTTACATCCTAGAGATGAAAAACTGTTTTTT
TRBD1,TRBJ1-1,TRBV28,.,CATSLGTVRGGAFF,TGTGCCACCAGCCTGGGGACAGTACGGGGGGGAGCTTTCTTT
.,TRBJ2-2,TRBV5-1,once,CASSSPSNTGELFF,TGCGCCAGCAGCTCCCCCTCGAACACCGGGGAGCTGTTTTTT
TRBD1,TRBJ1-1,TRBV18,.,CASSPTNQGAKNEAFF,TGTGCCAGCTCACCGACCAATCAGGGGGCAAAAAATGAAGCTTTCTTT
TRBD1,TRBJ1-5,TRBV5-1,.,CASSLAPGGGQPQHF,TGCGCCAGCAGCTTGGCACCAGGGGGCGGTCAGCCCCAGCATTTT
TRBD1,TRBJ1-1,TRBV6-1,.,CASRVSTGFTEAFF,TGTGCCAGCAGGGTATCGACAGGGTTCACTGAAGCTTTCTTT
TRBD2,TRBJ2-7,TRBV7-2,.,CASTLERESEQYF,TGTGCCAGCACCCTTGAGCGGGAGTCCGAGCAGTACTTC
.,TRBJ1-5,TRBV28,once,CASSLSPVYEGGREPQHF,TGTGCCAGCAGTTTATCACCGGTTTATGAGGGGGGCAGGGAGCCCCAGCATTTT
.,TRBJ2-1,TRBV9,.,CASSVSSVYNEQFF,TGTGCCAGCAGCGTAAGTTCAGTCTACAATGAGCAGTTCTTC
.,TRBJ2-1,TRBV10-3,.,CAIGTVNNEQFF,TGTGCCATTGGGACGGTAAACAATGAGCAGTTCTTC
TRBD2,TRBJ2-6,TRBV9,.,CASSATSGSAGANVLTF,TGTGCCAGCAGCGCGACTAGCGGGAGTGCTGGGGCCAACGTCCTGACTTTC
TRBD1,TRBJ2-7,TRBV28,once,CASSPHRGLSYEQYF,TGTGCCAGCAGTCCCCACAGGGGCCTTTCCTACGAGCAGTACTTC
TRBD2,TRBJ2-3,TRBV11-1,.,CASSFSSGREGDTQYF,TGTGCCAGCAGCTTTAGTAGCGGGAGAGAAGGAGATACGCAGTATTTT
TRBD2,TRBJ2-7,TRBV27,.,CASSIVTSRGGTSRQYF,TGTGCCAGCAGTATCGTAACCTCCCGGGGCGGGACTAGTAGACAGTACTTC
TRBD1,TRBJ2-7,TRBV18,.,CASSPGTGEYEQYF,TGTGCCAGCTCCCCAGGGACAGGGGAATACGAGCAGTACTTC
.,TRBJ2-5,TRBV9,.,CASSVSQVGETQYF,TGTGCCAGCAGCGTAAGTCAGGTCGGGGAGACCCAGTACTTC
TRBD2,TRBJ2-1,TRBV9,once,CASSVGAGLSNEQFF,TGTGCCAGCAGCGTAGGTGCGGGACTATCCAATGAGCAGTTCTTC
.,TRBJ2-4,TRBV5-6,.,CASSPKLRTDNIQYF,TGTGCCAGCAGCCCGAAGCTCCGGACAGACAACATTCAGTACTTC
TRBD2,TRBJ2-2,TRBV5-5,.,CASNLFSGSTGELFF,TGTGCCAGCAACCTCTTTAGCGGGTCCACCGGGGAGCTGTTTTTT
TRBD2,TRBJ2-7,TRBV27,.,CASSLKAGVGYEQYF,TGTGCCAGCAGTTTAAAGGCGGGAGTGGGCTACGAGCAGTACTTC
TRBD2,TRBJ2-7,TRBV6-6,once,CASSPGTRVGEQYF,TGTGCCAGCAGCCCCGGGACTAGGGTAGGGGAGCAGTACTTC
.,TRBJ1-1,TRBV9,.,CASSVGSPGQPSRMNTEAFF,TGTGCCAGCAGCGTAGGATCCCCCGGGCAGCCTTCGCGCATGAACACTGAAGCTTTCTTT
.,TRBJ2-7,TRBV5-4,.,CASSPVGLYEQYF,TGTGCCAGCAGCCCGGTTGGGCTCTACGAGCAGTACTTC
.,TRBJ2-1,TRBV11-2,.,CASSSSSYNEQFF,TGTGCCAGCAGCTCGTCCAGTTACAATGAGCAGTTCTTC
TRBD1,TRBJ1-3,TRBV11-2,.,CASSARLGGDSGNTIYF,TGTGCCAGCAGCGCCCGGTTAGGGGGCGACTCTGGAAACACCATATATTTT
.,TRBJ2-2,TRBV7-6,.,CASSPSANTGELFF,TGTGCCAGCAGCCCAAGTGCGAACACCGGGGAGCTGTTTTTT
TRBD2,TRBJ2-4,TRBV6-1,.,CASSPGLAPNIQYF,TGTGCCAGCAGCCCGGGACTAGCGCCGAACATTCAGTACTTC
.,TRBJ2-5,TRBV19,.,CASSIARNQETQYF,TGTGCCAGTAGTATCGCCAGAAACCAAGAGACCCAGTACTTC
.,TRBJ1-1,TRBV6-6,.,CASQTEMNTEAFF,TGTGCCAGCCAGACAGAGATGAACACTGAAGCTTTCTTT
TRBD1,TRBJ1-5,TRBV28,.,CASTTRQGGVWNQPQHF,TGTGCCAGTACTACACGACAGGGTGGGGTCTGGAATCAGCCCCAGCATTTT
.,TRBJ2-2,TRBV19,once,CASSRVSGELFF,TGTGCCAGTAGTAGGGTTTCCGGGGAGCTGTTTTTT
.,TRBJ1-1,TRBV7-9,.,CASSSNGPRATEAFF,TGTGCCAGCAGCTCGAATGGGCCCAGGGCCACTGAAGCTTTCTTT
.,TRBJ1-1,TRBV4-3,.,CASSQERSRATEAFF,TGCGCCAGCAGCCAAGAAAGGTCGAGGGCCACTGAAGCTTTCTTT
.,TRBJ1-5,TRBV2,.,CASRPQGTGPQHF,TGTGCCAGCAGGCCGCAGGGGACGGGGCCCCAGCATTTT
TRBD2,TRBJ2-5,TRBV7-7,.,CASSLGTSGPETQYF,TGTGCCAGCAGCTTAGGGACTAGCGGGCCCGAGACCCAGTACTTC
.,TRBJ1-3,TRBV19,.,CASRGLMMNTIYF,TGTGCCAGCCGGGGGTTGATGATGAACACCATATATTTT
.,TRBJ1-5,TRBV10-3,few,CAISNGANQPQHF,TGTGCCATCAGTAACGGGGCGAATCAGCCCCAGCATTTT
.,TRBJ1-1,TRBV18,once,CASSNREVAFF,TGTGCCAGCTCAAACAGGGAGGTGGCTTTCTTT
.,TRBJ2-5,TRBV30,.,CAWTGGTYQETQYF,TGTGCCTGGACTGGGGGGACTTACCAAGAGACCCAGTACTTC